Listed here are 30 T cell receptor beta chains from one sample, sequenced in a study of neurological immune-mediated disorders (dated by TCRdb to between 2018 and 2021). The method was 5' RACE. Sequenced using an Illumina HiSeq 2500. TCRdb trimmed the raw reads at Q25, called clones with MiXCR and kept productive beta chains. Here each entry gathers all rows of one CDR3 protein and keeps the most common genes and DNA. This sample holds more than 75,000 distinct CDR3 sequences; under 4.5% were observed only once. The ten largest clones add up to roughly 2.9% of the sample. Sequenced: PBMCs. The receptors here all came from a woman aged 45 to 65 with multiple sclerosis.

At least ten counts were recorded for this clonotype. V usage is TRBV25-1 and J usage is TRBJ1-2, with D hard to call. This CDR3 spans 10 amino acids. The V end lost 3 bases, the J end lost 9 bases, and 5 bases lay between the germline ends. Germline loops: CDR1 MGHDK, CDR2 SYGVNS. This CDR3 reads CASSDSRYTF. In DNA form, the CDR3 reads TGTGCCAGCAGTGACAGCCGCTACACCTTC.

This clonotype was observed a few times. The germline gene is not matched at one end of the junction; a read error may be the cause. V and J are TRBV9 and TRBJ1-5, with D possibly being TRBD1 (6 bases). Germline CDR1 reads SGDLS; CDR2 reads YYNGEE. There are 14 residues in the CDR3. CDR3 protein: CASSVSRGRKTQNF. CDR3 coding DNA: TGTGCCAGCAGCGTAAGCAGGGGCCGAAAGACCCAGAATTTT.

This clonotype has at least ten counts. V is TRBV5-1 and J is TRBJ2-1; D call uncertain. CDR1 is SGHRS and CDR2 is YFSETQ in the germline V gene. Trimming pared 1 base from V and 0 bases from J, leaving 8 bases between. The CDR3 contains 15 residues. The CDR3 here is CASSLPVYSYNEQFF. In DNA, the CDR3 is TGCGCCAGCAGCTTGCCGGTTTACTCCTACAATGAGCAGTTCTTC.

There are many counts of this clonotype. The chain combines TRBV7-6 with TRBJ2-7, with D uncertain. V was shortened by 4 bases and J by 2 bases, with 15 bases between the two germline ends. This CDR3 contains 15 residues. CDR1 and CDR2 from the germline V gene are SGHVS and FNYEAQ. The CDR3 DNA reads TGTGCCAGCAGCTCCTTTGGACCAAACACCTACGAGCAGTACTTC. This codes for CASSSFGPNTYEQYF. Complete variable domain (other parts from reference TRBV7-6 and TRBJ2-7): GAGVSQSPRYKVTKRGQDVALRCDPISGHVSLYWYRQALGQGPEFLTYFNYEAQQDKSGLPNDRFSAERPEGSISTLTIQRTEQRDSAMYRCASSSFGPNTYEQYFGPGTRLTVT.

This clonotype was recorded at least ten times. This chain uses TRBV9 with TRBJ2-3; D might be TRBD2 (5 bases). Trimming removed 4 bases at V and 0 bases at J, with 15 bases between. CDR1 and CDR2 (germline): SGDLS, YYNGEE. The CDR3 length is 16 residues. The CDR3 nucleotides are TGTGCCAGCAGCCCAAGGCGGGTGCAAAGCACAGATACGCAGTATTTT. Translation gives CASSPRRVQSTDTQYF.

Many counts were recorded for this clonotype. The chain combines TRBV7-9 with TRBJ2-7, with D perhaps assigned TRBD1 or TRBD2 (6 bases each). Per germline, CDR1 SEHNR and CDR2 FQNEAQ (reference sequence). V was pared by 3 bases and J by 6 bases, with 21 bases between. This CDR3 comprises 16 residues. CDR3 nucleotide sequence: TGTGCCAGCAGCTTTGGGCTAGAGGGGGGTTTTGGCGAGCAGTACTTC. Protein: CASSFGLEGGFGEQYF.

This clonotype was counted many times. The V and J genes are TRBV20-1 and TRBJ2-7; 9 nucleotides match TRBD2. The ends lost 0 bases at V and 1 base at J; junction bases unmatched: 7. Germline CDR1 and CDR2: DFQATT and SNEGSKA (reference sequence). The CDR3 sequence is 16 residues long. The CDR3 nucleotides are TGCAGTGCTAGAGATATTCTAGCGGGGTCTTCCTACGAGCAGTACTTC. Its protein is CSARDILAGSSYEQYF.

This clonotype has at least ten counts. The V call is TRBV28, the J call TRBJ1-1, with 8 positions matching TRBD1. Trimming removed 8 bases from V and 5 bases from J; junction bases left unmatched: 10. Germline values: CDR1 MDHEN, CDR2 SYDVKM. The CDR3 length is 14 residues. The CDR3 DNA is TGTGCCAGCGGCCGGACAGGGTCGGGAACTGAAGCTTTCTTT. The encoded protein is CASGRTGSGTEAFF.

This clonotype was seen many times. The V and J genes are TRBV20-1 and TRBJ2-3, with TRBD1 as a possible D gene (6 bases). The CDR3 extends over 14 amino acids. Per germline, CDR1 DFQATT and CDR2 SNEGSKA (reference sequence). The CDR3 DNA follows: TGCAGCCACACCAGGGCAGGGGCGGTAGATACGCAGTATTTT. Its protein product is CSHTRAGAVDTQYF.

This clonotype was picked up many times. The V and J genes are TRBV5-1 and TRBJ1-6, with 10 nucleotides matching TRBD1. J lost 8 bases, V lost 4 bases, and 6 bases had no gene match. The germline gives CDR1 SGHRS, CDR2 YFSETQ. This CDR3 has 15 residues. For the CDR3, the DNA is TGCGCCAGCAGCCTCCGGACAGGGGGAGATTCACCCCTCCACTTT. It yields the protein CASSLRTGGDSPLHF.

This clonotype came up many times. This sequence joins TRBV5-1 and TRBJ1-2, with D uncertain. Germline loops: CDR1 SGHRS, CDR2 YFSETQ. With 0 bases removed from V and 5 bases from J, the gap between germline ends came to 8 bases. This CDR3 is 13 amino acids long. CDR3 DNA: TGCGCCAGCAGCTTGGGTTCGGTTTATGGCTACACCTTC. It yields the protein CASSLGSVYGYTF.

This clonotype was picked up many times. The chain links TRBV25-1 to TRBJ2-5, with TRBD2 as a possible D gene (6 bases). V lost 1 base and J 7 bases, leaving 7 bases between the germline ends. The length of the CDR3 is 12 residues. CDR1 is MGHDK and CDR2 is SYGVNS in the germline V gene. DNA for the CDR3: TGTGCCAGCAGTGAATTGGGAGGGACCCAGTACTTC. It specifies CASSELGGTQYF. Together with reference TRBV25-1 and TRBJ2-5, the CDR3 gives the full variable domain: EADIYQTPRYLVIGTGKKITLECSQTMGHDKMYWYQQDPGMELHLIHYSYGVNSTEKGDLSSESTVSRIRTEHFPLTLESARPSHTSQYLCASSELGGTQYFGPGTRLLVL.

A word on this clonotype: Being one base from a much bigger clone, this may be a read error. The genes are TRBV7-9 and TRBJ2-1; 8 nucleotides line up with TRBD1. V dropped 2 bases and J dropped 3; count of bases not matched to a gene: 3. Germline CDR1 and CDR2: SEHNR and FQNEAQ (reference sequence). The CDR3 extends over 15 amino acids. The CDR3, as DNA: TGTGCCAGCAGCTTAACCAGGGGGCACTACAATGAGCAGTTCTTC. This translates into CASSLTRGHYNEQFF.

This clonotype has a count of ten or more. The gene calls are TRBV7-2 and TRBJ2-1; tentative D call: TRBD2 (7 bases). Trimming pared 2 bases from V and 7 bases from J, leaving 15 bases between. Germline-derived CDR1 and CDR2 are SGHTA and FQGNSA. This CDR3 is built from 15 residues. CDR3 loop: CASSLFRGAANEQFF. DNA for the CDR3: TGTGCCAGCAGCTTATTTCGGGGGGCCGCAAATGAGCAGTTCTTC.

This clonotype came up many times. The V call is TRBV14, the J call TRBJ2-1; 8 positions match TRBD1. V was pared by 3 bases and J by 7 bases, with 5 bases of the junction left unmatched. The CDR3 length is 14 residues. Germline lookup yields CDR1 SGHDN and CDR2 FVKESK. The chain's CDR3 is CASSQDRVPNEQFF. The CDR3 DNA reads TGTGCCAGCAGCCAGGACAGGGTTCCGAATGAGCAGTTCTTC.

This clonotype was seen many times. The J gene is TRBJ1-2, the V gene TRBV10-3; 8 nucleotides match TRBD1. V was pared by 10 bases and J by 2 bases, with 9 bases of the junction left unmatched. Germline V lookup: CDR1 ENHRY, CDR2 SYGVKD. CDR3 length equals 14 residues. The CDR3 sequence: CATGEGQGNYGYTF. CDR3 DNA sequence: TGTGCCACCGGAGAAGGACAGGGAAACTATGGCTACACCTTC.

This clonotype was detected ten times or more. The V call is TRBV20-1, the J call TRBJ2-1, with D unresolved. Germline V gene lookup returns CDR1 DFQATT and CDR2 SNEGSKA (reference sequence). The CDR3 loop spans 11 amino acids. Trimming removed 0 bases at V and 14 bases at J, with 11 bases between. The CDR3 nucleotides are TGCAGTGCTAGAGATCGGGCTCTCGAGTTCTTC. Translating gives CSARDRALEFF.

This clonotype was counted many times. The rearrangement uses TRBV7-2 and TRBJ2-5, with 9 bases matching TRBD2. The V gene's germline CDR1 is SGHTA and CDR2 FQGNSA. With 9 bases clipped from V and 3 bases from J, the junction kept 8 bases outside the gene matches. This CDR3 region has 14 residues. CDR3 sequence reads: CASGRTSDKETQYF. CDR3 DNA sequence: TGTGCCAGTGGGAGGACTAGCGATAAAGAGACCCAGTACTTC.

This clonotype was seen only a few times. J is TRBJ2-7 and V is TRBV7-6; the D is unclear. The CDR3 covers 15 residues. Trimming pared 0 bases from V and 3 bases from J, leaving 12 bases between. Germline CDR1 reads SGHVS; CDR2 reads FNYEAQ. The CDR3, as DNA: TGTGCCAGCAGCTTAGCTCTGGGCACGAACTACGAGCAGTACTTC. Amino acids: CASSLALGTNYEQYF.

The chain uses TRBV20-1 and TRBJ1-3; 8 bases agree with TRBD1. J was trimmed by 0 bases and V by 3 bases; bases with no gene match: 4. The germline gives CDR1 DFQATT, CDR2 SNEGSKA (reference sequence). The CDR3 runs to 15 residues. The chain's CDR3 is CSARFTGGSGNTIYF. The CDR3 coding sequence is TGCAGTGCTAGGTTTACAGGGGGCTCTGGAAACACCATATATTTT.

DNA of the CDR3: TGTGCCAGTAGTCACAGGGGTAGCACTGAAGCTTTCTTT. Its translation is CASSHRGSTEAFF. The chain joins TRBV19 to TRBJ1-1; 7 bases map to TRBD1. CDR3 length: 13 residues. Germline CDR1 LNHDA, CDR2 SQIVND (reference sequence). The V segment lost 5 bases and the J segment 4 bases; nucleotides outside the gene matches: 4. Using reference TRBV19 and TRBJ1-1 for the parts outside the CDR3, the full variable domain is DGGITQSPKYLFRKEGQNVTLSCEQNLNHDAMYWYRQDPGQGLRLIYYSQIVNDFQKGDIAEGYSVSREKKESFPLTVTSAQKNPTAFYLCASSHRGSTEAFFGQGTRLTVV.

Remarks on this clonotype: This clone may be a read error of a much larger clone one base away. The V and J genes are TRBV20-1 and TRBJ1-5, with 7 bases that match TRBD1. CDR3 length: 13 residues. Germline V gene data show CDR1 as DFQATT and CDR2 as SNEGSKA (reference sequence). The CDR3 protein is CSARGTGDQPQNF. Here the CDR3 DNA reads TGCAGTGCTAGGGGAACAGGGGATCAGCCCCAGAATTTT.

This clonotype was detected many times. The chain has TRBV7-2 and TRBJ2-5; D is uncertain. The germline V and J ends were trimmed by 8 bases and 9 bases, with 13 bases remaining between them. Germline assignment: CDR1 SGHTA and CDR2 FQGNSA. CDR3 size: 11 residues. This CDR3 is CASWTHSAQYF. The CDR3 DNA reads TGTGCCAGCTGGACCCACAGTGCCCAGTACTTC. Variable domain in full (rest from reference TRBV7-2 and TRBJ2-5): GAGVSQSPSNKVTEKGKDVELRCDPISGHTALYWYRQSLGQGLEFLIYFQGNSAPDKSGLPSDRFSAERTGGSVSTLTIQRTQQEDSAVYLCASWTHSAQYFGPGTRLLVL.

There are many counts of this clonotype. CDR3 sequence: CSVESTGTTEAFF. CDR3 sequence (DNA): TGCAGCGTTGAATCGACAGGGACCACTGAAGCTTTCTTT. The rearrangement links TRBV29-1 to TRBJ1-1, with TRBD1 identical over 7 bases. Germline CDR1 and CDR2: SQVTM and ANQGSEA. This CDR3 is 13 amino acids long. Trimming took 2 bases from V and 4 from J; bases not matched to a gene: 4.

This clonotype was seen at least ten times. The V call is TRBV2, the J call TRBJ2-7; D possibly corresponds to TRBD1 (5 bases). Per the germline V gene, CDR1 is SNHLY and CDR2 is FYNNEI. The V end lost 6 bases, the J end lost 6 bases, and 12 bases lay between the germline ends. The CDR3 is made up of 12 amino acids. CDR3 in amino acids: CASRLGASEQYF. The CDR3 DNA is TGTGCCAGCAGGTTAGGGGCCAGCGAGCAGTACTTC.

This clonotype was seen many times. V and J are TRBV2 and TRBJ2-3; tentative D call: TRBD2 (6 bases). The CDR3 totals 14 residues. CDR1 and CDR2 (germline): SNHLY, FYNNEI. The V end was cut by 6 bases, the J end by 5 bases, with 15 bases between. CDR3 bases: TGTGCCAGCAGCGGGACTTTTCAACTAGATACGCAGTATTTT. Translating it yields CASSGTFQLDTQYF.

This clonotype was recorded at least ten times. The CDR3 reads CSAPQAGFPKTEAFF. The CDR3 coding sequence is TGCAGTGCACCCCAAGCAGGGTTTCCCAAGACTGAAGCTTTCTTT. This chain uses TRBV20-1 with TRBJ1-1, with D perhaps TRBD1 (5 bases). V lost 6 bases and J 5 bases, leaving 22 bases between the germline ends. This CDR3 is built from 15 residues. CDR1 DFQATT and CDR2 SNEGSKA come from the germline V gene (reference sequence).

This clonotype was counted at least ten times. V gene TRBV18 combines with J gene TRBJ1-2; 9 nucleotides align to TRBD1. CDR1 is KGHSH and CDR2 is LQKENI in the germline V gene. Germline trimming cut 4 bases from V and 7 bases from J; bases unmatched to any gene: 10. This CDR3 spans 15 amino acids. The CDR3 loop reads CASSHVEQGAGGYTF. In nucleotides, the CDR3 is TGTGCCAGCTCACACGTTGAACAGGGGGCTGGTGGCTACACCTTC.

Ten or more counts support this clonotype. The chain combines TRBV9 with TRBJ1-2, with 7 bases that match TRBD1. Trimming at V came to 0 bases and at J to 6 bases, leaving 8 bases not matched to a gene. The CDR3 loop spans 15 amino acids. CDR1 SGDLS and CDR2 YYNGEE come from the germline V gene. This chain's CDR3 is CASSVATGAENGYTF. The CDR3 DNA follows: TGTGCCAGCAGCGTAGCTACAGGGGCCGAAAATGGCTACACCTTC.

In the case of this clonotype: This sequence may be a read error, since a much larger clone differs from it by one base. CDR3 protein: CASSQGEEQYF. The CDR3 coding sequence is TGTGCCAGCAGCCAAGGGGAAGAGCAGTACTTC. This chain connects TRBV14 to TRBJ2-7; D not certain. Germline V gene lookup returns CDR1 SGHDN and CDR2 FVKESK. Trimming removed 1 base from V and 7 bases from J, with 5 bases in between. This CDR3 has 11 residues.